This T cell receptor (beta chain) was retrieved from a study of T cells in Graves' hyperthyroidism and ophthalmopathy. Trimming left V 4 bases short and J 4 bases short, with 10 bases between. Germline loops: CDR1 SGHNT, CDR2 YENEEA. The CDR3 is made up of 13 amino acids. Amplification yielded TCR beta CDR3 regions, with RNA transcripts as the source. Primed by the HTBI set, a first-round RT-PCR was run on the TCR CDR3. TCRdb re-analysed the multiplex PCR reads in MiXCR, keeping a single row per CDR3 protein. The repertoire includes a few hundred thousand distinct CDR3 sequences, less than 25% of them detected once, and around 27% sits in the top ten.

This TCR derives from a man aged 18 to 30 with Graves' hyperthyroidism. The sample consisted of blood. The genes are TRBV11-3 and TRBJ2-5; D is uncertain. The CDR3 nucleotides are TGTGCCAGCAGCTCTCAACAGCGAGAGACCCAGTACTTC. This sequence encodes CASSSQQRETQYF.